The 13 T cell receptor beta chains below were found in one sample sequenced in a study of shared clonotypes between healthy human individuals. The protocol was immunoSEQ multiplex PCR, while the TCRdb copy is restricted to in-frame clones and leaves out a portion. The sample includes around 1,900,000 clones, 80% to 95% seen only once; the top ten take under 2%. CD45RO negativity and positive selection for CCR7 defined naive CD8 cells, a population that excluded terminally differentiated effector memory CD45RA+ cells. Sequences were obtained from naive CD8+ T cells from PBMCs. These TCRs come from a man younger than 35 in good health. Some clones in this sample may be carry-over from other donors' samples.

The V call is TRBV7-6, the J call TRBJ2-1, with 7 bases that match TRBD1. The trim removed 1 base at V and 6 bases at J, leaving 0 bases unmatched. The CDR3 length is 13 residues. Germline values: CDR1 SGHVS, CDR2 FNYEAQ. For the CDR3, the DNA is TGTGCCAGCAGCTTAGGGACAGGCAATGAGCAGTTCTTC. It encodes CASSLGTGNEQFF.

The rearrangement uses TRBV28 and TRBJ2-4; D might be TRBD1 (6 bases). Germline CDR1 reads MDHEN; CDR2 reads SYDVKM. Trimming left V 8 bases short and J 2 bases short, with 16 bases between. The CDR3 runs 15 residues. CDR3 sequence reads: CASRGHITTKNIQYF. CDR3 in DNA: TGTGCCAGCCGGGGACATATAACTACCAAAAACATTCAGTACTTC.

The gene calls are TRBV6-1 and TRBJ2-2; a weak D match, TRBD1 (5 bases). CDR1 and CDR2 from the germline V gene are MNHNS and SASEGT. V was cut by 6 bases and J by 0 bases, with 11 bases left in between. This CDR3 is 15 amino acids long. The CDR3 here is CASRGAGSNTGELFF. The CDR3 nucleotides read TGTGCCAGCAGAGGGGCAGGGTCGAACACCGGGGAGCTGTTTTTT.

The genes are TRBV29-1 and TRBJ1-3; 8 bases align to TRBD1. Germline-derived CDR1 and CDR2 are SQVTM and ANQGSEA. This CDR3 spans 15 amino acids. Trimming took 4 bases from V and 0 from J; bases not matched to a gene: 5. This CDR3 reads CSVVDRGLSGNTIYF. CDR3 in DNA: TGCAGCGTTGTCGACAGGGGCCTCTCTGGAAACACCATATATTTT.

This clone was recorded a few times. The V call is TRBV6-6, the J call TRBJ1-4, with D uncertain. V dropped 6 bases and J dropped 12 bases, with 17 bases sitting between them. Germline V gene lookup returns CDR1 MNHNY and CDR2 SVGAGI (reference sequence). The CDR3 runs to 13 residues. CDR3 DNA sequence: TGTGCCAGCAGGAAACCCCCCGACCGAGAACTGTTTTTT. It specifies CASRKPPDRELFF.

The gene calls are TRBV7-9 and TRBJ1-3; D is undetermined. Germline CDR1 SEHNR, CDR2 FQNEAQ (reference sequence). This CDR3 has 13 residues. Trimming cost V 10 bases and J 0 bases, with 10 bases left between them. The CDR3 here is CATLRPSGNTIYF. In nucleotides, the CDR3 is TGTGCCACCCTACGACCCTCTGGAAACACCATATATTTT.

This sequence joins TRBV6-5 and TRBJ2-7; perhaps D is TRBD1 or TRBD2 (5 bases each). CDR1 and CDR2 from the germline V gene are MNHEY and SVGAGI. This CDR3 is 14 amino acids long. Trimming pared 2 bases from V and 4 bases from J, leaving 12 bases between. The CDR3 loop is CASSYPGGGYEQYF. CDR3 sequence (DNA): TGTGCCAGCAGTTACCCCGGTGGGGGATACGAGCAGTACTTC.

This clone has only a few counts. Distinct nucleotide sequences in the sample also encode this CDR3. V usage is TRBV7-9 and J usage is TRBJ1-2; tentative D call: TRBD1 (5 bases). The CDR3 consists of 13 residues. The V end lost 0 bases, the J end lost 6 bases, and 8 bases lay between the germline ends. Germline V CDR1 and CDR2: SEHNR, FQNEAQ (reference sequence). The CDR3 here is CASSLAGGDGYTF. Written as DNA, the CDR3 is TGTGCCAGCAGCTTAGCGGGGGGAGATGGCTACACCTTC.

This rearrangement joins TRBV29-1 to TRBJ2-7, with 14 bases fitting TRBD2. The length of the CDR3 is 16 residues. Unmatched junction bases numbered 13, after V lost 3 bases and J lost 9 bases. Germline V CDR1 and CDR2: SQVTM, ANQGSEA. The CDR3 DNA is TGCAGCGTTGACATTAGGTCCGGACTAGCGGGAGGAGGGCAGTACTTC. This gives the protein CSVDIRSGLAGGGQYF.

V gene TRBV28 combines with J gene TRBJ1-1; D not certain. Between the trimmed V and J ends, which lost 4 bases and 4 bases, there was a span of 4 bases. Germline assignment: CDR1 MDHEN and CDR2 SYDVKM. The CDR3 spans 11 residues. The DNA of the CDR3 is TGTGCCAGCAGTTGGACCACTGAAGCTTTCTTT. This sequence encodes CASSWTTEAFF.

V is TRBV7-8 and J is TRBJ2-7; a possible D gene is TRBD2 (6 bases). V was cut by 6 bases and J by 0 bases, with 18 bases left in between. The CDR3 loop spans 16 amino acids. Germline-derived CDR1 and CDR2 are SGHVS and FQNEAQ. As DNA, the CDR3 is TGTGCCAGCAGGGAGGGCCCATCAGGAGGCTCCTACGAGCAGTACTTC. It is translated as CASREGPSGGSYEQYF. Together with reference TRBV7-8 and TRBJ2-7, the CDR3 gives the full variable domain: GAGVSQSPRYKVAKRGQDVALRCDPISGHVSLFWYQQALGQGPEFLTYFQNEAQLDKSGLPSDRFFAERPEGSVSTLKIQRTQQEDSAVYLCASREGPSGGSYEQYFGPGTRLTVT.

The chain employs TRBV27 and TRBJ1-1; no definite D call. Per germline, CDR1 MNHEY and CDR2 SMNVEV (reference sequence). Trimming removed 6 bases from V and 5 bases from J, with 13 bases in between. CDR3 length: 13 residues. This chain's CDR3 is CASRPLSGTEAFF. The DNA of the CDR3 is TGTGCCAGCAGACCTTTGTCGGGGACTGAAGCTTTCTTT.

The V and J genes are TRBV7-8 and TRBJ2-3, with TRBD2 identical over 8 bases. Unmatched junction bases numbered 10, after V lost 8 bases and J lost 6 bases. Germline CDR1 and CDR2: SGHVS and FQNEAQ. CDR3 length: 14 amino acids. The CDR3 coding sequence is TGTGCCAGCCTCGGGGGGGAGACCCTGGATACGCAGTATTTT. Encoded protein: CASLGGETLDTQYF. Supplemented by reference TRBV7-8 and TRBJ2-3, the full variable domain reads GAGVSQSPRYKVAKRGQDVALRCDPISGHVSLFWYQQALGQGPEFLTYFQNEAQLDKSGLPSDRFFAERPEGSVSTLKIQRTQQEDSAVYLCASLGGETLDTQYFGPGTRLTVL.